This T cell receptor (beta chain) was obtained from a study of blood T cell repertoires in COVID-19. About the research overall: Sources were T cells, B-cell-depleted T cells, or PBMCs; the material itself was cDNA or gDNA.

The V end lost 9 bases, the J end lost 3 bases, and 14 bases lay between the germline ends. Per the germline V gene, CDR1 is LNHDA and CDR2 is SQIVND (reference sequence). This CDR3 has 14 amino acids. Authors' analysis steps: For nucleated cells, counts were estimated from reference gene primer amplification. Libraries were prepared by immunoSEQ multiplex PCR; TCRdb keeps only in-frame clonotypes and omits some of them. The V and J calls and clone size were taken over from that table, and D and trimming were inferred from the DNA. The data show about 250,000 clones, with about 88% seen just once and around 3% held by the top ten. Across 24 US areas, participants ranged in age from about 18 to 90 years. Among Cohort 3 donors, those recovered had two negative PCRs, clearance, or symptom resolution.

The specimen sequenced was PBMCs or T cells enriched from blood (not recorded which). The chain employs TRBV19 and TRBJ2-2, with D possibly being TRBD2 (6 bases). This receptor was taken from a woman aged 45-65 years who had recovered from COVID-19. The CDR3 sequence is CASHLWGDTGELFF. Written as DNA, the CDR3 is TGTGCCAGCCACCTTTGGGGGGACACCGGGGAGCTGTTTTTT. Full variable domain (remainder filled in from reference TRBV19 and TRBJ2-2): DGGITQSPKYLFRKEGQNVTLSCEQNLNHDAMYWYRQDPGQGLRLIYYSQIVNDFQKGDIAEGYSVSREKKESFPLTVTSAQKNPTAFYLCASHLWGDTGELFFGEGSRLTVL.